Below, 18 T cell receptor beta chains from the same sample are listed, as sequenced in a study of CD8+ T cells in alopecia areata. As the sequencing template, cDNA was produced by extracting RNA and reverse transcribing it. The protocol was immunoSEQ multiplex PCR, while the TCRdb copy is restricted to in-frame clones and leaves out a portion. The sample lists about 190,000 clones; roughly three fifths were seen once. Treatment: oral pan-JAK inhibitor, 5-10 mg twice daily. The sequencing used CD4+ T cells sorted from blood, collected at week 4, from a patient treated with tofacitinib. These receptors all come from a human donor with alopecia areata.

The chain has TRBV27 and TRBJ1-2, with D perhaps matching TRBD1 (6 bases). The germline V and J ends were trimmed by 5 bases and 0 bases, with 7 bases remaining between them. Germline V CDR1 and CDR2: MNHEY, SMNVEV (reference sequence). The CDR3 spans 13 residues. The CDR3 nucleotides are TGTGCCAGCAGTAGGGACACTAACTATGGCTACACCTTC. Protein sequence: CASSRDTNYGYTF.

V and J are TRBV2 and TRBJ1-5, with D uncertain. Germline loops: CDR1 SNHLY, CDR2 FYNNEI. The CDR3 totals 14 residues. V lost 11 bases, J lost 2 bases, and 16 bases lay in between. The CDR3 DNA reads TGTGCCTGCTGGTCAGGCGACGGCAATCAGCCCCAGCATTTT. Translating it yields CACWSGDGNQPQHF.

The CDR3 loop reads CAWSHDSTDTQYF. The DNA for the CDR3 is TGTGCCTGGAGTCACGACAGTACAGATACGCAGTATTTT. The genes are TRBV30 and TRBJ2-3, with D possibly being TRBD1 (5 bases). This CDR3 is built from 13 residues. CDR1 and CDR2 (germline): GTSNPN, SVGIG (reference sequence). Trimming removed 2 bases from V and 3 bases from J, with 9 bases in between.

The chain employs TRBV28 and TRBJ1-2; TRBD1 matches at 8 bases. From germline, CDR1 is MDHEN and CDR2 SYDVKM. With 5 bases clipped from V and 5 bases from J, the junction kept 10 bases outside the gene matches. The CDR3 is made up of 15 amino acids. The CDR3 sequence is CASSLRDRPTYGYTF. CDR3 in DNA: TGTGCCAGCAGTCTCCGGGACAGGCCTACGTATGGCTACACCTTC.

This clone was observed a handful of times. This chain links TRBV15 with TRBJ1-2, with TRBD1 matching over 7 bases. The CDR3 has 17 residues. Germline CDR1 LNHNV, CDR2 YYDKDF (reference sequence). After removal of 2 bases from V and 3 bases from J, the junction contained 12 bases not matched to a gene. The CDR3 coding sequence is TGTGCCACCAGCAGAAAATCCGGGACAGCCGCTTACTATGGCTACACCTTC. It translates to CATSRKSGTAAYYGYTF.

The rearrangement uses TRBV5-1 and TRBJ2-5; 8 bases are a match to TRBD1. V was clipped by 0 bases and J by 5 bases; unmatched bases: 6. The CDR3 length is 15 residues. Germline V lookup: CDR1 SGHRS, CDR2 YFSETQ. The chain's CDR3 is CASSLGTGYGETQYF. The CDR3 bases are TGCGCCAGCAGCTTGGGGACAGGGTATGGGGAGACCCAGTACTTC. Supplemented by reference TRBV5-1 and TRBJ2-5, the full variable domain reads KAGVTQTPRYLIKTRGQQVTLSCSPISGHRSVSWYQQTPGQGLQFLFEYFSETQRNKGNFPGRFSGRQFSNSRSEMNVSTLELGDSALYLCASSLGTGYGETQYFGPGTRLLVL.

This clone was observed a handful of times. The CDR3 nucleotides read TGTGCCAGCAGTGAAACGGGGACCTATGGCTACACCTTC. Encoded protein: CASSETGTYGYTF. The chain carries TRBV2 and TRBJ1-2, with D maybe TRBD1 (5 bases). V was trimmed by 2 bases and J by 4 bases, leaving 8 bases between them. The CDR3 contains 13 residues. Germline V gives CDR1 SNHLY, CDR2 FYNNEI.

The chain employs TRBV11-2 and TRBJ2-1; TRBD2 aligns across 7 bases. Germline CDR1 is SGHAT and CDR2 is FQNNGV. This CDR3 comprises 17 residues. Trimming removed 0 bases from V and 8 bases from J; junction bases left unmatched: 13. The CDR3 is CASSLDGREMVYHEQFF. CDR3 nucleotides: TGTGCCAGCAGCTTAGATGGGCGGGAGATGGTGTACCATGAGCAGTTCTTC. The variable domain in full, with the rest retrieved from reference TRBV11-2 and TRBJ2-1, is EAGVAQSPRYKIIEKRQSVAFWCNPISGHATLYWYQQILGQGPKLLIQFQNNGVVDDSQLPKDRFSAERLKGVDSTLKIQPAKLEDSAVYLCASSLDGREMVYHEQFFGPGTRLTVL.

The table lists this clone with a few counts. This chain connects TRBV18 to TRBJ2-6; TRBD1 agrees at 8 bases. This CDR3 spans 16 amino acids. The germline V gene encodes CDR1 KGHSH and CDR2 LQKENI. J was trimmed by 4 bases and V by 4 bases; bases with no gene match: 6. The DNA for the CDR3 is TGTGCCAGCTCACTTGGACAGGGAGCCGGGGCCAACGTCCTGACTTTC. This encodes CASSLGQGAGANVLTF.

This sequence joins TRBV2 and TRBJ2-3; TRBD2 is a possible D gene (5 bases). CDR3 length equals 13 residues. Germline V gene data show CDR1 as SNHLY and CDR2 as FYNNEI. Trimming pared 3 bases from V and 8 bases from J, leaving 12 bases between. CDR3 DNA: TGTGCCAGCAGTGATTTAGGACTCAGTACGCAGTATTTT. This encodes CASSDLGLSTQYF.

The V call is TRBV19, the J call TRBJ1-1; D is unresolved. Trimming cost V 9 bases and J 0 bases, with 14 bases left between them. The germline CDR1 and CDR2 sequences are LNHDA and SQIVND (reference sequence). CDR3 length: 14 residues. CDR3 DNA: TGTGCCAGGGAACACAGATCCCTGAACACTGAAGCTTTCTTT. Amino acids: CAREHRSLNTEAFF.

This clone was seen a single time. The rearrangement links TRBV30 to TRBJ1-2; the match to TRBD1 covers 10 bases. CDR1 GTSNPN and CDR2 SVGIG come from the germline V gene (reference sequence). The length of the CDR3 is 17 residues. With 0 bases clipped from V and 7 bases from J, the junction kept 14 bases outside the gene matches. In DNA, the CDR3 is TGTGCCTGGAGTGTACAAATAGGGACAGGGGTTTTAGGTGGCTACACCTTC. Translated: CAWSVQIGTGVLGGYTF. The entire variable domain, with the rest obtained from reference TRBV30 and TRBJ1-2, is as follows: SQTIHQWPATLVQPVGSPLSLECTVEGTSNPNLYWYRQAAGRGLQLLFYSVGIGQISSEVPQNLSASRPQDRQFILSSKKLLLSDSGFYLCAWSVQIGTGVLGGYTFGSGTRLTVV.

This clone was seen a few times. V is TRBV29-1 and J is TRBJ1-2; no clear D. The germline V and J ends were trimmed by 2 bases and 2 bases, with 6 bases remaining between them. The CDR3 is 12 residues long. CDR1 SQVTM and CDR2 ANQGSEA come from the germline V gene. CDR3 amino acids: CSVENRNYGYTF. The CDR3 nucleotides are TGCAGCGTTGAAAATCGGAACTATGGCTACACCTTC. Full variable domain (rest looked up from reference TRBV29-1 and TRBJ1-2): SAVISQKPSRDICQRGTSLTIQCQVDSQVTMMFWYRQQPGQSLTLIATANQGSEATYESGFVIDKFPISRPNLTFSTLTVSNMSPEDSSIYLCSVENRNYGYTFGSGTRLTVV.

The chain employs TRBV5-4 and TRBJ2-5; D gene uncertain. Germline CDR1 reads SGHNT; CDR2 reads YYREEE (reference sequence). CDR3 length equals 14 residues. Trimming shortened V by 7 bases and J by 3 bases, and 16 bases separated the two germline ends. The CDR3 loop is CASWMTGLEETQYF. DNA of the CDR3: TGTGCCAGCTGGATGACCGGATTAGAAGAGACCCAGTACTTC.

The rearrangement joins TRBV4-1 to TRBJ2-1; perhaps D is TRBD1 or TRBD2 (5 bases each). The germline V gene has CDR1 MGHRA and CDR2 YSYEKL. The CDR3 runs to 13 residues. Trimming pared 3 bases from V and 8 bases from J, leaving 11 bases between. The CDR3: CASSHKMGDEQFF. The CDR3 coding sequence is TGCGCCAGCAGCCACAAAATGGGGGATGAGCAGTTCTTC.

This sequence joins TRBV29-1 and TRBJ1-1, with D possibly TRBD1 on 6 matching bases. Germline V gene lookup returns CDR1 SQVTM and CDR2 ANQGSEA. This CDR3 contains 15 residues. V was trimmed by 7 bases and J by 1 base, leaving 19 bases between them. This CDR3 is CSGTGTPIGNTEAFF. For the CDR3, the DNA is TGCAGCGGAACCGGGACACCCATAGGGAACACTGAAGCTTTCTTT.

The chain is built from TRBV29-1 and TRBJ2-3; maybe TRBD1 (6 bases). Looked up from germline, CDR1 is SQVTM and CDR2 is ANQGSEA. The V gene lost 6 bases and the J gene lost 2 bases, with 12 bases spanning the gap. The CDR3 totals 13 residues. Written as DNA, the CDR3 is TGCAGCGTGGAGACAGGACCCACAGATACGCAGTATTTT. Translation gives CSVETGPTDTQYF.

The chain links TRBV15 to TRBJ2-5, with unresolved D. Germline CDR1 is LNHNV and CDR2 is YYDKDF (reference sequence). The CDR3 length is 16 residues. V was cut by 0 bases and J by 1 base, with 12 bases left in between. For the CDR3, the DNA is TGTGCCACCAGCAGAGATCTCCTCCTAGTCCAAGAGACCCAGTACTTC. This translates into CATSRDLLLVQETQYF.